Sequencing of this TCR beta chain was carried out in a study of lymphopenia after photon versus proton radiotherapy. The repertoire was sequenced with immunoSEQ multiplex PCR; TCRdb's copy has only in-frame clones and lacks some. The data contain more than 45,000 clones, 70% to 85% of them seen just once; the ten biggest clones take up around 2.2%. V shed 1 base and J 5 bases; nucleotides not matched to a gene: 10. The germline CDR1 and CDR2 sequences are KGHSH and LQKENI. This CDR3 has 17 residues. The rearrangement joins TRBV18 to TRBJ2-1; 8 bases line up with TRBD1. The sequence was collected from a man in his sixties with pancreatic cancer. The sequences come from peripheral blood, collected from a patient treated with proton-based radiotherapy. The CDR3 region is CASSPLNPGGLDNEQFF. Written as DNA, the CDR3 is TGTGCCAGCTCACCACTCAATCCAGGGGGCCTGGACAATGAGCAGTTCTTC.